Each of the 15 T cell receptor beta chains below was sequenced from the same sample in a study of lymphopenia after photon versus proton radiotherapy. The repertoire was sequenced with immunoSEQ multiplex PCR; TCRdb's copy has only in-frame clones and lacks some. This sample has 70,000 or so clones; approximately 90% occur once, and the top ten carry approximately 2.9%. This material consisted of peripheral blood, taken from a patient treated with photon-based radiotherapy. The receptor set was obtained from a woman aged 70-85 years with pancreatic cancer.

This sequence joins TRBV6-6 and TRBJ1-2; D gene ambiguous. The CDR3 loop spans 9 amino acids. The germline V gene has CDR1 MNHNY and CDR2 SVGAGI (reference sequence). The germline V and J ends were trimmed by 5 bases and 8 bases, with 3 bases remaining between them. The CDR3 sequence is CASSGGYTF. The CDR3 DNA sequence: TGTGCCAGCAGTGGAGGCTACACCTTC.

This clone was detected only a few times. This chain links TRBV2 with TRBJ2-1, with a weak D call TRBD2 (6 bases). The CDR3 covers 15 residues. The germline V and J ends were trimmed by 8 bases and 0 bases, with 14 bases remaining between them. CDR1 is SNHLY, CDR2 FYNNEI, per germline. The CDR3 here is CASSGVLASYNEQFF. CDR3 sequence (DNA): TGTGCCAGCTCGGGGGTCCTCGCCTCCTACAATGAGCAGTTCTTC.

The V call is TRBV15, the J call TRBJ2-1; no definite D call. The CDR3 length is 14 residues. Between the trimmed V and J ends, which lost 4 bases and 0 bases, there was a span of 7 bases. CDR1 and CDR2 (germline): LNHNV, YYDKDF (reference sequence). This CDR3 reads CATSIPFSYNEQFF. As DNA, the CDR3 is TGTGCCACCAGCATCCCCTTCTCCTACAATGAGCAGTTCTTC.

The chain is built from TRBV5-4 and TRBJ2-1, with TRBD2 as a possible D gene (5 bases). CDR1 is SGHNT and CDR2 is YYREEE in the germline V gene (reference sequence). The CDR3 has 12 residues. Deletions cut 5 bases from V and 9 bases from J, with 12 bases between. The CDR3 DNA is TGTGCCAGCAGTGGGCGCGAGGGTGAGCAGTTCTTC. Its translation is CASSGREGEQFF. The full variable domain, rest sourced from reference TRBV5-4 and TRBJ2-1, is ETGVTQSPTHLIKTRGQQVTLRCSSQSGHNTVSWYQQALGQGPQFIFQYYREEENGRGNFPPRFSGLQFPNYSSELNVNALELDDSALYLCASSGREGEQFFGPGTRLTVL.

The CDR3 DNA reads as TGTGCCAGCAGTTTTTCGGGAGGGAAAAACAATGAGCAGTTCTTC. It encodes CASSFSGGKNNEQFF. V usage is TRBV27 and J usage is TRBJ2-1, with TRBD2 identical over 8 bases. The CDR3 loop spans 15 amino acids. CDR1 and CDR2 from the germline V gene are MNHEY and SMNVEV (reference sequence). With 3 bases clipped from V and 5 bases from J, the junction kept 6 bases outside the gene matches.

This sequence joins TRBV7-2 and TRBJ1-5; D is undetermined. Germline V gene sequence: CDR1 SGHTA, CDR2 FQGNSA. The CDR3 is made up of 17 amino acids. Trimming took off 1 base at V and 2 bases at J, with 15 bases between the two ends. The CDR3 is CASSLERWGSGNQPQHF. In DNA form, the CDR3 reads TGTGCCAGCAGCTTAGAGCGATGGGGATCGGGCAATCAGCCCCAGCATTTT.

V gene TRBV7-9 combines with J gene TRBJ1-2; 8 bases map to TRBD1. This CDR3 comprises 14 residues. Germline CDR1 reads SEHNR; CDR2 reads FQNEAQ (reference sequence). Germline trimming cut 2 bases from V and 5 bases from J; bases unmatched to any gene: 4. The CDR3 region is CASSLKQGDYGYTF. CDR3 nucleotides: TGTGCCAGCAGCTTAAAACAGGGGGATTATGGCTACACCTTC.

V usage is TRBV10-3 and J usage is TRBJ1-5; 10 bases are shared with TRBD1. This CDR3 region has 16 residues. CDR1 and CDR2 from the germline V gene are ENHRY and SYGVKD. After removal of 4 bases from V and 2 bases from J, the junction contained 5 bases not matched to a gene. CDR3 nucleotides: TGTGCCATCAGTGCGACAGGGGGCGACGGCAATCAGCCCCAGCATTTT. Its translation is CAISATGGDGNQPQHF.

V usage is TRBV15 and J usage is TRBJ2-3; D is perhaps TRBD2 (5 bases). This CDR3 contains 18 residues. Per germline, CDR1 LNHNV and CDR2 YYDKDF (reference sequence). V dropped 0 bases and J dropped 2 bases, with 18 bases sitting between them. CDR3 sequence (DNA): TGTGCCACCAGCAGAGATTCCGGCCCAGTGAGGGACACAGATACGCAGTATTTT. Its translation is CATSRDSGPVRDTDTQYF.

Here the CDR3 reads CASSLSRGGGRETQYF. CDR3 coding DNA: TGTGCCAGCAGCCTTTCGCGCGGGGGAGGGCGAGAGACCCAGTACTTC. This sequence joins TRBV5-4 and TRBJ2-5, with TRBD2 matching over 7 bases. Trimming cost V 4 bases and J 4 bases; bases outside gene matches: 13. This CDR3 is built from 16 residues. CDR1 SGHNT and CDR2 YYREEE come from the germline V gene (reference sequence).

The gene calls are TRBV19 and TRBJ1-2; maybe TRBD1 (5 bases). The V end was cut by 3 bases, the J end by 2 bases, with 13 bases between. Germline V gives CDR1 LNHDA, CDR2 SQIVND (reference sequence). The CDR3 runs 15 residues. CDR3 nucleotides: TGTGCCAGTAGTATGAAGGCGGGACTGAACTATGGCTACACCTTC. This codes for CASSMKAGLNYGYTF.

The rearrangement joins TRBV5-1 to TRBJ1-1, with D possibly matching TRBD1 (6 bases). The V gene's germline CDR1 is SGHRS and CDR2 YFSETQ. Trimming took off 0 bases at V and 0 bases at J, with 9 bases between the two ends. CDR3 size: 15 residues. CDR3 DNA sequence: TGCGCCAGCAGCTTGGAGACAGGAGTGAACACTGAAGCTTTCTTT. Protein product: CASSLETGVNTEAFF.

The CDR3 nucleotides are TGTGCCAGCAGCCCCCTACAGGGTAACACCGGGGAGCTGTTTTTT. This codes for CASSPLQGNTGELFF. The V and J genes are TRBV6-1 and TRBJ2-2; possible D gene TRBD1, 6 bases. CDR3 length equals 15 residues. Germline values: CDR1 MNHNS, CDR2 SASEGT. V gave up 6 bases and J gave up 2 bases, with 13 bases separating them.

The genes are TRBV5-1 and TRBJ2-7, with D unclear. CDR3 size: 15 residues. The germline V gene encodes CDR1 SGHRS and CDR2 YFSETQ. V shed 4 bases and J shed 5 bases, with 19 bases lying between them. CDR3 sequence (DNA): TGCGCCAGCAGCCGTTTAATGGGCCCGATGGACGAGCAGTACTTC. Its protein product is CASSRLMGPMDEQYF.

CDR3: CASSPRLGPEQYF. DNA of the CDR3: TGTGCCAGCAGTCCCCGACTAGGTCCCGAGCAGTACTTC. The J gene is TRBJ2-7, the V gene TRBV7-2; possibly TRBD2 for D (6 bases). This CDR3 region has 13 residues. The V gene's germline CDR1 is SGHTA and CDR2 FQGNSA. V lost 6 bases and J 6 bases, leaving 15 bases between the germline ends.